This T cell receptor (beta chain) was recorded in a study of T cell responses to AZD1222 COVID-19 vaccine. Study-wide findings and caveats: Donor demographics were predominantly white British with a female majority; clonal diversity may be underestimated. Just a handful of AZD1222 recipients were seropositive at baseline.

For this clone: The target antigen is unknown.

Only in-frame clones appear in the TCRdb table, and some are missing; sequencing was by immunoSEQ multiplex PCR. Here the sample spans over 130,000 clones, approximately 92% being singletons. The receptor's source is an adult in good health. Sequenced here: peripheral blood, sampled on day 0 of AZD1222 vaccination.

CDR3 in amino acids: CASSEGTVSGDEKLFF. Written as DNA, the CDR3 is TGTGCCAGCAGTGAAGGGACAGTCTCGGGGGATGAAAAACTGTTTTTT. The chain couples TRBV2 to TRBJ1-4; TRBD1 might be the D (6 bases). Germline CDR1 is SNHLY and CDR2 is FYNNEI. CDR3 length: 16 residues. V was clipped by 1 base and J by 6 bases, with 15 bases between them.